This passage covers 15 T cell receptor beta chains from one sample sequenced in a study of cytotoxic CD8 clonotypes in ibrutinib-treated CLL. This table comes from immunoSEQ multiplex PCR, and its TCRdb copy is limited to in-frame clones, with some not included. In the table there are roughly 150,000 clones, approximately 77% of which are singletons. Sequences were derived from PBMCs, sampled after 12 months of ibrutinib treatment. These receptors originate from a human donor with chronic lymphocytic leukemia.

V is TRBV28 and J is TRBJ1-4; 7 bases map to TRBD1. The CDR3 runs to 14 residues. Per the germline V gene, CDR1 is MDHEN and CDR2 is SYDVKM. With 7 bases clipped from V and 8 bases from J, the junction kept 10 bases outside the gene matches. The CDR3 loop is CASTLGDRAEKLFF. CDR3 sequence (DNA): TGTGCCAGCACCTTGGGAGACAGGGCGGAAAAACTGTTTTTT.

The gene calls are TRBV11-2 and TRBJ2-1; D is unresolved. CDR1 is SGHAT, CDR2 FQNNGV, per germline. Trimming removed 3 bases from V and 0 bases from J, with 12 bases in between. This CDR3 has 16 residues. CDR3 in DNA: TGTGCCAGCAGCTTGGGCTTCAGTAGCTCCTACAATGAGCAGTTCTTC. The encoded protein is CASSLGFSSSYNEQFF.

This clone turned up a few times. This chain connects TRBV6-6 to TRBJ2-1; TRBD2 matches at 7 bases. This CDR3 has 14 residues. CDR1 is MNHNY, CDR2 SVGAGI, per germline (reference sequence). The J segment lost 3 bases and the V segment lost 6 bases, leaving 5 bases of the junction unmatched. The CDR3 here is CASRFAGDYNEQFF. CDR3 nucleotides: TGTGCCAGCAGGTTTGCGGGAGACTACAATGAGCAGTTCTTC.

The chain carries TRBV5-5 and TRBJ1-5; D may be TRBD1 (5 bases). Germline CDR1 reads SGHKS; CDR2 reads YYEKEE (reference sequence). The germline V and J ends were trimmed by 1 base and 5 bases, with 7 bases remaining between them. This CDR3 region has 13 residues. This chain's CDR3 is CASSLTGDQPQHF. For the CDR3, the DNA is TGTGCCAGCAGCTTGACAGGAGATCAGCCCCAGCATTTT.

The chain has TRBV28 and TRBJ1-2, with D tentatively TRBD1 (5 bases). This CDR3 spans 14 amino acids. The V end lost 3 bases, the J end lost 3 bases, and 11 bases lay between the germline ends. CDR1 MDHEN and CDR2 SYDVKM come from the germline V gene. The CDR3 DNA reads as TGTGCCAGCAGTTTTACCGGGGGAGACTATGGCTACACCTTC. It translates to CASSFTGGDYGYTF.

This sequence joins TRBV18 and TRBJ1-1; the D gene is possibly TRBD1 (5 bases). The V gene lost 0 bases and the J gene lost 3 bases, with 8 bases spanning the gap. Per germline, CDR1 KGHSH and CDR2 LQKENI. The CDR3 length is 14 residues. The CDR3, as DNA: TGTGCCAGCTCACCACCAGGGGTCGACACTGAAGCTTTCTTT. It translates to CASSPPGVDTEAFF.

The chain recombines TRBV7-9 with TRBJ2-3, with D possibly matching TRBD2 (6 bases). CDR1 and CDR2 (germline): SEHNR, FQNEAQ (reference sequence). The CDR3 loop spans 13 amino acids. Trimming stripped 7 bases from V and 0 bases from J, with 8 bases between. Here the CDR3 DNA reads TGTGCCAGCATCGGGGGTAGCACAGATACGCAGTATTTT. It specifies CASIGGSTDTQYF.

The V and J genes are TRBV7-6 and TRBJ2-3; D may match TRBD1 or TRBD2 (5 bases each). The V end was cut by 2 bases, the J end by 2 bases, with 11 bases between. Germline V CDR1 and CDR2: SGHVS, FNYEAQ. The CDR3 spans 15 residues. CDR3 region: CASSLSPGTTDTQYF. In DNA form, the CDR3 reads TGTGCCAGCAGCTTAAGCCCGGGGACCACAGATACGCAGTATTTT.

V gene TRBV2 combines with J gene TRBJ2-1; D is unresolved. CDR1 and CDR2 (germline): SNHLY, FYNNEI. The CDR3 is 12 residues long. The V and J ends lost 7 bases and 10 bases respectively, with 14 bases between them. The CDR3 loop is CASTGLGFEQFF. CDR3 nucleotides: TGTGCCAGCACAGGTCTAGGGTTCGAGCAGTTCTTC.

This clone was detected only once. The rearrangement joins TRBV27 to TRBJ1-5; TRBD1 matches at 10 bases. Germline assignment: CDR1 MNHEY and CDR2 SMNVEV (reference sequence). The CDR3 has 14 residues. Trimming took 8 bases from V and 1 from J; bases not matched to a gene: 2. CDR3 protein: CASRTGGSNQPQHF. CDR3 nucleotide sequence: TGTGCCAGCCGGACAGGGGGAAGCAATCAGCCCCAGCATTTT.

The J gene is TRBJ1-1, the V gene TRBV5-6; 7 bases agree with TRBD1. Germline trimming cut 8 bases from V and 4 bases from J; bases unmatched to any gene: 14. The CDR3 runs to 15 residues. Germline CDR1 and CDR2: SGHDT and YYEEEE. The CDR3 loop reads CASTTPGTASTEAFF. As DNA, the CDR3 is TGTGCCAGTACCACCCCCGGGACAGCGAGCACTGAAGCTTTCTTT.

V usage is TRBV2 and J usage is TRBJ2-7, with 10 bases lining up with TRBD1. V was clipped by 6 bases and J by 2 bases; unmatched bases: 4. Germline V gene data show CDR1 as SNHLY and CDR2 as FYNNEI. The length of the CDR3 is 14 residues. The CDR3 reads CASSGQGGAYEQYF. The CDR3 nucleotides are TGTGCCAGCAGCGGACAGGGGGGGGCCTACGAGCAGTACTTC.

The CDR3 DNA reads TGTGCCAGCACCAGACCGACCTACGAGCAGTACTTC. It yields the protein CASTRPTYEQYF. The V gene is TRBV27, the J gene TRBJ2-7; D uncertain. The germline V gene encodes CDR1 MNHEY and CDR2 SMNVEV (reference sequence). CDR3 size: 12 residues. V lost 7 bases to trimming and J lost 2 bases, with 9 bases between them.

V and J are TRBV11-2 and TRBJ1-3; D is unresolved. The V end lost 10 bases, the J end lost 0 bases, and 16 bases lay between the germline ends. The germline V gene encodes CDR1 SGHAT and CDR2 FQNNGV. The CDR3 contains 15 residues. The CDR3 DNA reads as TGTGCCACCCTGAAACGGACCCACTCTGGAAACACCATATATTTT. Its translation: CATLKRTHSGNTIYF.

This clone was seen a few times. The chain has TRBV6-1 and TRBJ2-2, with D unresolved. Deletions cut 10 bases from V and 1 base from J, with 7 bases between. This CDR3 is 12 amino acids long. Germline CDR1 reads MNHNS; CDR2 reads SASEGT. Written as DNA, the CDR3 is TGTGCCACAACAGAGAACACCGGGGAGCTGTTTTTT. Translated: CATTENTGELFF.